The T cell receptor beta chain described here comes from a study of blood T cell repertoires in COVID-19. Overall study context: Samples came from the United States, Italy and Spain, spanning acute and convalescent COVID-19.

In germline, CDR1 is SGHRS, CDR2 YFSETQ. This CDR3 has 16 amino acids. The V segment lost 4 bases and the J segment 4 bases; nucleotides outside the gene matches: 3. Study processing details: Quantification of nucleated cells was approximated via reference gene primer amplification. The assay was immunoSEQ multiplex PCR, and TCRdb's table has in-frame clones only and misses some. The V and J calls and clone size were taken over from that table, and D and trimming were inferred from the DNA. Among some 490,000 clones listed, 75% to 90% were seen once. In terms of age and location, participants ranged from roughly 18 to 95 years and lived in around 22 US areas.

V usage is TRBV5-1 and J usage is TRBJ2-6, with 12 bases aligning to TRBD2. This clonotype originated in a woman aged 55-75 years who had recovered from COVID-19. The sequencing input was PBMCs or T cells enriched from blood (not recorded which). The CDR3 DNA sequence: TGCGCCAGCAGCACGACTAGCGGGGGAGGGGCCAACGTCCTGACTTTC. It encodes CASSTTSGGGANVLTF.